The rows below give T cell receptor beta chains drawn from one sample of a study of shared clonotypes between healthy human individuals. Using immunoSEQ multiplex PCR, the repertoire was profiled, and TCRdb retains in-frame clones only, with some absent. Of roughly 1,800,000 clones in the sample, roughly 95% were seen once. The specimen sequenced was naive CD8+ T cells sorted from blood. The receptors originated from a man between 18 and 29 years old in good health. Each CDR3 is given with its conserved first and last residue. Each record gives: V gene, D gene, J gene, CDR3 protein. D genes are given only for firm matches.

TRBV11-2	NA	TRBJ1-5	CASSLGAGTDQPQHF
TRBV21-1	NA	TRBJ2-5	CASSKFSERETQYF
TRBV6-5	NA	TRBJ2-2	CASSYSMGENTGELFF
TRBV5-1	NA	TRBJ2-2	CASSLWRNTGELFF
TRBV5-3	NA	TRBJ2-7	CARNGARDDEQYF
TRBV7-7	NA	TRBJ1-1	CASSPATGAYTEAFF
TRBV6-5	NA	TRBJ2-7	CASSQRTYEQYF
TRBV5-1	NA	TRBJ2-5	CASSLSLGGPPSGDQYF
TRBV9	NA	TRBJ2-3	CASSVALAVIADTQYF
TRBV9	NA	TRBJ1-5	CASSGEGPPGQPQHF
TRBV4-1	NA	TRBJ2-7	CASSLWRGDDEQYF
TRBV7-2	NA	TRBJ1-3	CASSLNVDAGNTIYF
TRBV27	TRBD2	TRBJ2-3	CASSSLAGGTDTQYF
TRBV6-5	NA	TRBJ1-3	CASSYEGSGNTIYF
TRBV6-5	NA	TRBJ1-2	CASSPGGGGYTF
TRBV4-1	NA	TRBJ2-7	CASSQSTDKTWGEQYF
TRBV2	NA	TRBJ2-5	CASSERSGLRETQYF
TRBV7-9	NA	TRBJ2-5	CASSLIQEETQYF
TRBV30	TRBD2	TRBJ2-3	CAWTTGTSGVTDTQYF
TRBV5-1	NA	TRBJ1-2	CASSLVSSNYGYTF
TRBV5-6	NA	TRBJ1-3	CASSFGTLVLESSGNTIYF
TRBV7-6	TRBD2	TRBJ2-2	CASSYSRGGPTGELFF
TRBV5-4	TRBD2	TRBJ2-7	CASSFGGGTQYF
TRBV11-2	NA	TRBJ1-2	CASSLDHLWGYTF
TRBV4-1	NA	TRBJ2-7	CASSPSGGQGLTYEQYF
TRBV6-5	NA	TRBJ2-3	CASSYLDTQYF
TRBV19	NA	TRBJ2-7	CASSILHGVQFSYEQYF
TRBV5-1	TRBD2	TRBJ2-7	CASSMGLAGKGSGEQYF
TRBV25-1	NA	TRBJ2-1	CASSALLSGTYNEQFF
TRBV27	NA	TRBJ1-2	CASRGIGAGNYGYTF
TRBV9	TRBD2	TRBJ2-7	CASSKGLASYEQYF
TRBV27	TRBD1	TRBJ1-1	CASSLSPGTGNTEAFF
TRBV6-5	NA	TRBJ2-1	CASSYVQGGEQFF
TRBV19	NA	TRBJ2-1	CASSIDAAVNEQFF